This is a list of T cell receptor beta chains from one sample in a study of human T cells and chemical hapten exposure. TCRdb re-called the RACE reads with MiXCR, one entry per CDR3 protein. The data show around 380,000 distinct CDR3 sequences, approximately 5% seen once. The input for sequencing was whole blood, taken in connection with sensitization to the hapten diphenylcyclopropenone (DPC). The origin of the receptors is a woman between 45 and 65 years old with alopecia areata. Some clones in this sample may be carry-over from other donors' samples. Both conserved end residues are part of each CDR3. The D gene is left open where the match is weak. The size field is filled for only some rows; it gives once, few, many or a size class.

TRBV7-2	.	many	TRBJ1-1	CASSLSPQGLHTEAFF	TGTGCCAGCAGCTTATCGCCCCAGGGTTTGCACACTGAAGCTTTCTTT
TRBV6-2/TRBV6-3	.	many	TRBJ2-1	CASSYLTSSYNEQFF	TGTGCCAGCAGTTATCTGACTAGCTCCTACAATGAGCAGTTCTTC
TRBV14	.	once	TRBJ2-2	CASSLRSGTGELSF	TGTGCCAGCAGCCTACGGAGTGGAACCGGGGAGCTGTCTTTT
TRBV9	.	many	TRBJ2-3	CASSVGASDGTDTQYF	TGTGCCAGCAGCGTAGGCGCTAGCGACGGCACAGATACGCAGTATTTT
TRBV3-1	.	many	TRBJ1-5	CASSQGGRGQPQHF	TGTGCCAGCAGCCAAGGGGGCAGAGGTCAGCCCCAGCATTTT
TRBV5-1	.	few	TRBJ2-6	CASSLEVSSGANVLTF	TGCGCCAGCAGCTTGGAAGTCAGCTCTGGGGCCAACGTCCTGACTTTC
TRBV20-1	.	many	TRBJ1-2	CSARPPGTNYGYTF	TGCAGTGCTAGGCCCCCAGGGACTAACTATGGCTACACCTTC
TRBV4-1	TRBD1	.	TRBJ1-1	CVSSGQGVPTEAFF	TGCGTCAGCAGTGGACAGGGAGTGCCCACTGAAGCTTTCTTT
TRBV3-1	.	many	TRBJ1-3	CASSSLSSTGSAGNTIYF	TGTGCCAGCAGCTCTCTCAGTTCTACAGGGTCGGCTGGAAACACCATATATTTT
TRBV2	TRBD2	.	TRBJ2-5	CASSETSGSQETQYF	TGTGCCAGCAGTGAAACTAGCGGGTCCCAAGAGACCCAGTACTTC
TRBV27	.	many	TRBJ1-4	CASSSLRRAGNEKLFF	TGTGCCAGCAGTAGCCTCAGGCGGGCGGGTAATGAAAAACTGTTTTTT
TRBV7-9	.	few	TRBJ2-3	CASPLPDSSTDTQYF	TGTGCCAGCCCACTACCGGATTCGAGCACAGATACGCAGTATTTT
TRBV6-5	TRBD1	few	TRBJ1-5	CASSAGGYNQPQHF	TGTGCCAGCAGTGCAGGGGGTTACAATCAGCCCCAGCATTTT
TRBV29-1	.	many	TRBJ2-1	CSVEGPGATAEQFF	TGCAGCGTTGAAGGCCCCGGAGCGACCGCTGAGCAGTTCTTC
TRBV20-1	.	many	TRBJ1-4	CSVPGESEKLFF	TGCAGTGTCCCAGGGGAGAGTGAAAAACTGTTTTTT
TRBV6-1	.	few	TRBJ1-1	CASSEWGAPTEAFF	TGTGCCAGCAGTGAGTGGGGGGCGCCTACTGAAGCTTTCTTT
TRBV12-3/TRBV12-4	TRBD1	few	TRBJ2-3	CASRRRTGTDTQYF	TGTGCCAGCAGACGAAGGACAGGGACCGATACGCAGTATTTT
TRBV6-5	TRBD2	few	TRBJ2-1	CASSSLGLAGDREQFF	TGTGCCAGCAGTTCCCTGGGACTAGCGGGAGATCGGGAGCAGTTCTTC
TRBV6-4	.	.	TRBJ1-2	CASTFEPNYGYTF	TGTGCCAGCACCTTTGAACCGAACTATGGCTACACCTTC
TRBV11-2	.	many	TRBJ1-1	CASSLEPSPLGAFF	TGTGCCAGCAGCTTAGAGCCCTCCCCTTTGGGAGCTTTCTTT
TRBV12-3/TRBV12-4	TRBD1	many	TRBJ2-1	CASSQQGALGNEQFF	TGTGCCAGCAGCCAACAGGGGGCTTTGGGTAATGAGCAGTTCTTC
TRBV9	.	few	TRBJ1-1	CASSAVDDGEAFF	TGTGCCAGCAGCGCTGTCGACGACGGTGAAGCTTTCTTT
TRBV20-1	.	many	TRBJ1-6	CSAKRTGPLGNSPLHF	TGCAGTGCTAAAAGGACGGGCCCACTTGGTAATTCACCCCTCCACTTT
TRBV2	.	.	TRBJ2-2	CASSDPSWKPPEELFF	TGTGCCAGCAGTGACCCCTCGTGGAAACCACCTGAGGAGCTGTTTTTT
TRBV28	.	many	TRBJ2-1	CASSNGGWDNEQFF	TGTGCCAGCAGTAACGGGGGTTGGGACAATGAGCAGTTCTTC
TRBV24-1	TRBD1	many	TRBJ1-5	CATSDAGQGRDQPQHF	TGTGCCACCAGTGACGCCGGACAGGGTCGAGATCAGCCCCAGCATTTT
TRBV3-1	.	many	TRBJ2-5	CASSQDHRQETQYF	TGTGCCAGCAGCCAAGACCACAGACAAGAGACCCAGTACTTC
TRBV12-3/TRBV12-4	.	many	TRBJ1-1	CASSFRLQGRDTEAFF	TGTGCCAGCAGTTTCCGGTTGCAGGGGCGGGACACTGAAGCTTTCTTT
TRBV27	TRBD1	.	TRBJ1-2	CASSLSGTVDGYTF	TGTGCCAGCAGTTTATCAGGGACAGTCGACGGCTACACCTTC
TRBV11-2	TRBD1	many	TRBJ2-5	CASSLELQGNQETQYF	TGTGCCAGCAGCTTAGAGCTACAGGGGAACCAAGAGACCCAGTACTTC
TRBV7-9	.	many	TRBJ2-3	CASSLAPGVTDTQYF	TGTGCCAGCAGCTTAGCGCCGGGAGTCACAGATACGCAGTATTTT
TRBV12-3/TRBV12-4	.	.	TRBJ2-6	CASSPSGSGANVLTF	TGTGCCAGCAGTCCGTCAGGCTCTGGGGCCAACGTCCTGACTTTC
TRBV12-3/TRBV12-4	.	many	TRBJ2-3	CASSIPGAGGTQYF	TGTGCCAGCAGTATCCCGGGGGCCGGAGGCACGCAGTATTTT
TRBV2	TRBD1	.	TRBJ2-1	CASSTTGSSYNEQFF	TGTGCCAGCAGTACGACAGGGAGCTCCTACAATGAGCAGTTCTTC
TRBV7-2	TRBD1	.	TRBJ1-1	CASRHTGGGNTEAFF	TGTGCCAGCAGACATACAGGGGGCGGGAACACTGAAGCTTTCTTT
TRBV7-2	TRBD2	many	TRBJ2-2	CASSLASSGGHTGELFF	TGTGCCAGCAGCTTAGCGTCTAGCGGGGGGCACACCGGGGAGCTGTTTTTT
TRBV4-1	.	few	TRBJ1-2	CASSLRDLGGYGYTF	TGCGCCAGCAGCCTACGGGACCTAGGGGGCTATGGCTACACCTTC
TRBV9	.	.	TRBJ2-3	CASSVDLARDTQYF	TGTGCCAGCAGCGTAGATTTAGCGAGAGATACGCAGTATTTT
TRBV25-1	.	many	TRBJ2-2	CASSVGHTTGELFF	TGTGCCAGCAGTGTTGGACACACCACCGGGGAGCTGTTTTTT
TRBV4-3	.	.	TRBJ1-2	CASSQDWGGALGYTF	TGCGCCAGCAGCCAAGATTGGGGGGGGGCCCTTGGCTACACCTTC
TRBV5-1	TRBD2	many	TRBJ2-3	CASSPGGVGTDTQYF	TGCGCCAGCAGCCCCGGGGGGGTCGGCACAGATACGCAGTATTTT
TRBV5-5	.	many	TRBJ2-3	CASRIGGDTQYF	TGTGCCAGCAGGATAGGAGGGGATACGCAGTATTTT
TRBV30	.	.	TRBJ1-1	CAWRDQGVGVNTEAFF	TGTGCCTGGAGGGATCAGGGAGTCGGGGTGAACACTGAAGCTTTCTTT
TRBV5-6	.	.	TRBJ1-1	CASSLGRTLEAFF	TGTGCCAGCAGCTTGGGGAGAACTCTGGAGGCTTTCTTT
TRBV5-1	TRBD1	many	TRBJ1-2	CASRVNVQGAHGYTF	TGCGCCAGCAGGGTGAACGTACAGGGGGCGCATGGCTACACCTTC
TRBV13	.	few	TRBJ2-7	CASSRLGEGVSYEQYF	TGTGCCAGCAGCCGACTTGGGGAGGGGGTTTCCTACGAGCAGTACTTC
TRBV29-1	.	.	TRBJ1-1	CSVVGRMNTEAFF	TGCAGCGTTGTAGGCAGGATGAACACTGAAGCTTTCTTT
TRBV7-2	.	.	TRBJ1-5	CASSSSGQGGYQPQHF	TGTGCCAGCAGCTCGTCAGGTCAGGGAGGATATCAGCCCCAGCATTTT
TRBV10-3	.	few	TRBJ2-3	CAISETPPRGVSTDTQYF	TGTGCCATCAGTGAGACCCCACCCCGCGGGGTTAGCACAGATACGCAGTATTTT
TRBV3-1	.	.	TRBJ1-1	CASGTVGTEAFF	TGTGCCAGCGGGACGGTGGGGACTGAAGCTTTCTTT
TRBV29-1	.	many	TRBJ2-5	CSVGQGTQYF	TGCAGCGTGGGTCAAGGGACCCAGTACTTC
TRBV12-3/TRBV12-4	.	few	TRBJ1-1	CASSWGQLNTEAFF	TGTGCCAGCAGTTGGGGGCAGTTGAACACTGAAGCTTTCTTT
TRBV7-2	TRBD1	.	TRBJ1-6	CASSVGQYNSPLHF	TGTGCCAGCAGCGTGGGACAGTATAATTCACCCCTCCACTTT
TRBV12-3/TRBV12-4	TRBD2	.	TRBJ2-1	CASSSGGYSNEQFF	TGTGCCAGCAGTTCGGGGGGGTATAGCAATGAGCAGTTCTTC